These 27 T cell receptor beta chains originate from one sample sequenced in a study of shared T cell receptors in the human thymus. Sequencing used immunoSEQ multiplex PCR; TCRdb keeps in-frame clones, though not all of them. The sample carries approximately 490,000 clones, 78% recorded once. The data also belong to a second study, concerning human thymus T cells.

The specimen sequenced was thymocytes. These receptors all come from a boy in the first two years of life with a congenital heart defect.

This clone was recorded once. This chain uses TRBV27 with TRBJ1-1, with TRBD1 matching over 12 bases. Trimming took 7 bases from V and 0 from J; bases not matched to a gene: 12. The CDR3 totals 18 residues. CDR1 and CDR2 from the germline V gene are MNHEY and SMNVEV (reference sequence). The CDR3 loop reads CASIGGGTGGVMNTEAFF. CDR3 bases: TGTGCCAGCATTGGCGGGGGGACAGGGGGCGTTATGAACACTGAAGCTTTCTTT.

The chain joins TRBV6-6 to TRBJ2-7; D is possibly TRBD2 (5 bases). CDR1 is MNHNY, CDR2 SVGAGI, per germline (reference sequence). This CDR3 is 14 amino acids long. V lost 2 bases and J lost 2, with 10 bases in between. CDR3 loop: CASSYREIPYEQYF. Here the CDR3 DNA reads TGTGCCAGCAGTTACAGGGAGATCCCCTACGAGCAGTACTTC.

The chain combines TRBV27 with TRBJ2-5; D is perhaps TRBD2 (5 bases). The germline gives CDR1 MNHEY, CDR2 SMNVEV (reference sequence). The CDR3 is 18 amino acids. The V and J ends lost 6 bases and 1 base respectively, with 24 bases between them. CDR3 sequence: CASSENKAERAAQETQYF. CDR3 bases: TGTGCCAGCAGCGAAAATAAAGCGGAGAGGGCAGCCCAAGAGACCCAGTACTTC.

The chain recombines TRBV4-1 with TRBJ1-3; 7 positions agree with TRBD1. With 1 base clipped from V and 3 bases from J, the junction kept 3 bases outside the gene matches. The CDR3 is 15 residues long. In germline, CDR1 is MGHRA, CDR2 YSYEKL. The CDR3 protein is CASSQVRDSGNTIYF. In DNA form, the CDR3 reads TGCGCCAGCAGCCAAGTCCGGGACAGTGGAAACACCATATATTTT.

The chain recombines TRBV11-2 with TRBJ2-3; TRBD2 aligns across 8 bases. Trimming cost V 3 bases and J 6 bases; bases outside gene matches: 8. CDR3 length: 15 residues. Per germline, CDR1 SGHAT and CDR2 FQNNGV. The CDR3, as DNA: TGTGCCAGCAGCTTCATGTTAGCGGGATGGGATACGCAGTATTTT. This codes for CASSFMLAGWDTQYF.

V gene TRBV9 combines with J gene TRBJ2-3; the D gene is possibly TRBD2 (7 bases). Germline CDR1 reads SGDLS; CDR2 reads YYNGEE. V was cut by 8 bases and J by 1 base, with 23 bases left in between. The CDR3 is made up of 17 amino acids. This CDR3 reads CASEGGAESSGTDTQYF. The CDR3 DNA reads TGTGCCAGTGAAGGGGGGGCGGAATCAAGTGGCACAGATACGCAGTATTTT.

This chain uses TRBV4-3 with TRBJ2-1, with D possibly matching TRBD2 (6 bases). The V gene lost 3 bases and the J gene lost 7 bases, with 10 bases spanning the gap. Germline CDR1 LGHNA, CDR2 YSLEER. CDR3 size: 13 residues. The CDR3 loop reads CASSHVRENEQFF. The CDR3 region has the DNA TGCGCCAGCAGCCATGTACGGGAGAATGAGCAGTTCTTC.

The chain couples TRBV4-3 to TRBJ1-4, with TRBD1 matching over 7 bases. This CDR3 contains 17 residues. The J segment lost 5 bases and the V segment lost 4 bases, leaving 13 bases of the junction unmatched. The V gene's germline CDR1 is LGHNA and CDR2 YSLEER. As DNA, the CDR3 is TGCGCCAGCAGCCGCCTGGTGACCGGGACAGAAAATGAAAAACTGTTTTTT. This encodes CASSRLVTGTENEKLFF.

This chain links TRBV18 with TRBJ2-7, with 10 bases lining up with TRBD1. Trimming cost V 6 bases and J 3 bases; bases outside gene matches: 8. This CDR3 has 15 residues. Germline V lookup: CDR1 KGHSH, CDR2 LQKENI. The CDR3 DNA reads TGTGCCAGCTCCCCTGTGGACAGGGGGGTCTACGAGCAGTACTTC. It yields the protein CASSPVDRGVYEQYF.

The chain employs TRBV4-1 and TRBJ2-5; 9 bases are a match to TRBD2. From germline, CDR1 is MGHRA and CDR2 YSYEKL. This CDR3 is 20 amino acids long. Trimming cost V 0 bases and J 7 bases; bases outside gene matches: 21. The CDR3 here is CASSQDLRSSGSLKGGTQYF. The DNA for the CDR3 is TGCGCCAGCAGCCAAGATCTGAGGAGTAGCGGGAGTCTAAAAGGGGGGACCCAGTACTTC.

The chain employs TRBV19 and TRBJ1-5; D gene uncertain. Germline CDR1 and CDR2: LNHDA and SQIVND (reference sequence). The CDR3 has 14 residues. Trimming pared 0 bases from V and 5 bases from J, leaving 8 bases between. The CDR3 reads CASSIEPGDQPQHF. The CDR3 DNA follows: TGTGCCAGTAGTATAGAGCCCGGAGATCAGCCCCAGCATTTT.

The chain recombines TRBV28 with TRBJ1-4; weak D call: TRBD1 (6 bases). The CDR3 extends over 15 amino acids. The V gene lost 1 base and the J gene lost 3 bases, with 9 bases spanning the gap. Germline CDR1 and CDR2: MDHEN and SYDVKM. Here the CDR3 DNA reads TGTGCCAGCAGTTTATTGGGGGCTGCTAATGAAAAACTGTTTTTT. Amino acids: CASSLLGAANEKLFF.

The V call is TRBV12-5, the J call TRBJ2-7; 7 bases agree with TRBD2. Germline CDR1 LGHNT, CDR2 FRNRAP. Trimming at V came to 7 bases and at J to 2 bases, leaving 14 bases not matched to a gene. The CDR3 sequence is 16 residues long. The CDR3 coding sequence is TGTGCTAGTGCCATGGGAGGGGCTTTTGGGACCTACGAGCAGTACTTC. Its translation: CASAMGGAFGTYEQYF.

The chain links TRBV15 to TRBJ2-1, with TRBD2 identical over 8 bases. Germline V CDR1 and CDR2: LNHNV, YYDKDF (reference sequence). Trimming removed 4 bases from V and 10 bases from J; junction bases left unmatched: 12. CDR3 length: 15 amino acids. The CDR3 here is CATSIMKRELIEQFF. CDR3 in DNA: TGTGCCACCAGCATAATGAAGCGGGAGCTAATAGAGCAGTTCTTC.

This rearrangement joins TRBV2 to TRBJ2-7; possible D gene TRBD2, 5 bases. The CDR3 has 13 amino acids. V was clipped by 8 bases and J by 3 bases, with 14 bases between them. Looked up from germline, CDR1 is SNHLY and CDR2 is FYNNEI. CDR3 coding DNA: TGTGCCAGCCAAGAGGGATCCAACTACGAGCAGTACTTC. It specifies CASQEGSNYEQYF.

The rearrangement links TRBV7-2 to TRBJ1-5; D gene unclear. The CDR3 totals 15 residues. Germline V gene data show CDR1 as SGHTA and CDR2 as FQGNSA. The ends were cut back, 1 base at V and 3 bases at J, with 10 bases in the middle. In DNA form, the CDR3 reads TGTGCCAGCAGCTTAGTCCCAGGCGACAATCAGCCCCAGCATTTT. Amino acids: CASSLVPGDNQPQHF.

The chain uses TRBV7-2 and TRBJ2-7, with TRBD2 identical over 13 bases. V trimming: 4 bases; J trimming: 2 bases; junction bases outside the gene matches: 5. CDR1 and CDR2 (germline): SGHTA, FQGNSA. The CDR3 totals 16 residues. The CDR3 DNA reads as TGTGCCAGCAGCTCGACTAGCGGGAGGAAGCCCTACGAGCAGTACTTC. Its translation is CASSSTSGRKPYEQYF.

This CDR3 reads CASSQDPGGQNNEQFF. CDR3 in DNA: TGTGCCAGCAGCCAAGACCCTGGCGGGCAGAACAATGAGCAGTTCTTC. The chain joins TRBV4-2 to TRBJ2-1, with TRBD2 as a possible D gene (5 bases). The CDR3 covers 16 residues. Germline assignment: CDR1 LGHNA and CDR2 YNFKEQ. Trimming shortened V by 0 bases and J by 5 bases, and 14 bases separated the two germline ends.

The chain combines TRBV7-6 with TRBJ2-5; TRBD2 matches at 9 bases. This CDR3 is built from 13 residues. The germline CDR1 and CDR2 sequences are SGHVS and FNYEAQ. The V gene end was trimmed by 10 bases and the J gene end by 0 bases; junction bases not matched to a gene: 3. The chain's CDR3 is CATRTSDQETQYF. The DNA for the CDR3 is TGTGCCACCCGGACTAGCGACCAAGAGACCCAGTACTTC.

The V gene is TRBV30, the J gene TRBJ2-7, with 7 bases that match TRBD2. The CDR3 is made up of 15 amino acids. The ends lost 5 bases at V and 2 bases at J; junction bases unmatched: 12. In germline, CDR1 is GTSNPN, CDR2 SVGIG (reference sequence). The CDR3 loop is CAWATEERGAYEQYF. In nucleotides, the CDR3 is TGTGCCTGGGCCACCGAAGAGCGGGGTGCCTACGAGCAGTACTTC.

This clone has a single count. The rearrangement links TRBV9 to TRBJ2-1, with 7 bases that match TRBD2. Losses at the gene ends were 4 bases for V and 7 bases for J; bases not matched to a gene: 14. The CDR3 runs to 16 residues. Germline V gives CDR1 SGDLS, CDR2 YYNGEE. CDR3 coding DNA: TGTGCCAGCAGCCCCCGGCGTCTAGCGGTCGGGAATGAGCAGTTCTTC. The encoded protein is CASSPRRLAVGNEQFF.

The V and J genes are TRBV7-9 and TRBJ2-2; 9 bases are a match to TRBD1. CDR3 length equals 16 residues. Germline trimming cut 5 bases from V and 5 bases from J; bases unmatched to any gene: 9. Per the germline V gene, CDR1 is SEHNR and CDR2 is FQNEAQ (reference sequence). In nucleotides, the CDR3 is TGTGCCAGCAGCAAATCTGGACAGGGGACGACCGGGGAGCTGTTTTTT. Residues: CASSKSGQGTTGELFF.

The chain carries TRBV7-9 and TRBJ2-3, with TRBD1 as a possible D gene (6 bases). CDR3 length: 14 amino acids. Germline V gene sequence: CDR1 SEHNR, CDR2 FQNEAQ (reference sequence). Deletions cut 5 bases from V and 7 bases from J, with 16 bases between. This CDR3 is CASSLQGQGYTQYF. In nucleotides, the CDR3 is TGTGCCAGCAGCCTACAGGGCCAAGGCTATACGCAGTATTTT.

The gene calls are TRBV13 and TRBJ2-5, with D unclear. The DNA end favors TRBJ2-7, so the J call may be wrong. The CDR3 covers 18 residues. Germline V gene lookup returns CDR1 PRHDT and CDR2 FYEKMQ (reference sequence). This CDR3 reads CASSLGLSFVYHRTEQYF. CDR3 sequence (DNA): TGTGCCAGCAGCTTGGGCCTCTCGTTTGTTTATCACCGAACCGAGCAGTACTTC.

This chain connects TRBV28 to TRBJ2-7; tentative D call: TRBD2 (6 bases). The CDR3 spans 15 residues. V was clipped by 8 bases and J by 2 bases, with 19 bases between them. Germline lookup yields CDR1 MDHEN and CDR2 SYDVKM. This chain's CDR3 is CASSKAGTPTYEQYF. The CDR3 region has the DNA TGTGCCAGCTCTAAAGCCGGGACTCCCACCTACGAGCAGTACTTC. The entire variable domain, with the rest obtained from reference TRBV28 and TRBJ2-7, is as follows: DVKVTQSSRYLVKRTGEKVFLECVQDMDHENMFWYRQDPGLGLRLIYFSYDVKMKEKGDIPEGYSVSREKKERFSLILESASTNQTSMYLCASSKAGTPTYEQYFGPGTRLTVT.

This chain uses TRBV18 with TRBJ2-5, with 9 bases fitting TRBD2. The germline V gene encodes CDR1 KGHSH and CDR2 LQKENI. The CDR3 spans 15 residues. With 3 bases clipped from V and 0 bases from J, the junction kept 2 bases outside the gene matches. CDR3 region: CASSPASGDQETQYF. DNA of the CDR3: TGTGCCAGCTCACCGGCTAGCGGGGACCAAGAGACCCAGTACTTC.

The chain has TRBV20-1 and TRBJ1-1; D possibly corresponds to TRBD1 (6 bases). The V end was cut by 2 bases, the J end by 9 bases, with 10 bases between. Germline V gives CDR1 DFQATT, CDR2 SNEGSKA (reference sequence). This CDR3 has 11 amino acids. DNA of the CDR3: TGCAGTGCTAGAAATACAGGGAAAGCTTTCTTT. This sequence encodes CSARNTGKAFF.